This TCR beta chain was documented in a study of T cell repertoires in cytomegalovirus infection. Study in general: Recently identified HLA-C-restricted CMV epitopes were among the peptides used. Public TCR beta signatures provided an indication of both CMV infection and a matching HLA type. Study-level results: Cumulative frequency of public TCR beta families picked out carriers of CMV plus the relevant HLA. Within the response measured ex vivo, HLA-C-restricted CMV-specific TCR beta clonotypes were dominant.

Germline assignment: CDR1 SGHVS and CDR2 FNYEAQ. The CDR3 has 14 residues. V was cut by 8 bases and J by 4 bases, with 14 bases left in between. With respect to this clonotype: Its antigen is currently unknown.

Via MiXCR, TCRdb re-called the reads, giving one row per CDR3 protein. The sample lists some 350,000 distinct CDR3 sequences, about 29% occurring once. The source of this sequence is a human donor in good health (CMV status not recorded). Some clones in this sample may be carry-over from other donors' samples. The chain is built from TRBV7-6 and TRBJ2-2, with a possible D match to TRBD1 (6 bases). Sequenced here: cultured PBMCs, sampled from culture after CMV antigen stimulation. This CDR3 is CASGTGSITGELFF. DNA for the CDR3: TGTGCCAGCGGTACAGGGAGTATCACCGGGGAGCTGTTTTTT.